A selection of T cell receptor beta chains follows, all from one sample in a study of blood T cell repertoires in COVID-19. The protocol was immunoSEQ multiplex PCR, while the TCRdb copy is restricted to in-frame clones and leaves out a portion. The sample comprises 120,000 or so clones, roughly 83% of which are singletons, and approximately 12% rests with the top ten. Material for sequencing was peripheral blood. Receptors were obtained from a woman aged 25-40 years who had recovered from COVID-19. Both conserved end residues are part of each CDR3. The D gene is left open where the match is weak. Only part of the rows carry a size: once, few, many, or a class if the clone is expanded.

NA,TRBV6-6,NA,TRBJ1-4,CASSYSDSEYEKLFF,TGTGCCAGCAGTTACTCAGACAGCGAGTATGAAAAACTGTTTTTT
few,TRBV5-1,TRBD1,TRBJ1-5,CASSLQPGQGQPQHF,TGCGCCAGCAGCTTACAACCGGGACAGGGACAGCCCCAGCATTTT
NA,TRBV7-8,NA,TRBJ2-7,CASSLGGSTEQYF,TGTGCCAGCAGCTTGGGGGGTTCCACCGAGCAGTACTTC
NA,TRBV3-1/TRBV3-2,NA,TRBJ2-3,CASSLATDTQYF,TGTGCCAGCAGTCTTGCGACAGATACGCAGTATTTT
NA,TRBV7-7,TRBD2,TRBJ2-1,CASSLVLAGSYNEQFF,TGTGCTAGCAGCTTAGTTCTAGCGGGGAGTTACAATGAGCAGTTCTTC
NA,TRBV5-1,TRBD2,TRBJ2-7,CASSLMASGGPDEQYF,TGCGCCAGCAGCTTGATGGCTAGCGGGGGCCCCGACGAGCAGTACTTC
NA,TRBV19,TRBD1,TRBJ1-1,CASSRTGTVTEAFF,TGTGCCAGTAGTAGAACCGGGACAGTCACTGAAGCTTTCTTT
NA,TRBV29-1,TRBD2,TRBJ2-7,CSARTSGIGSYEQYF,TGCAGCGCCCGGACTAGCGGGATCGGCTCCTACGAGCAGTACTTC
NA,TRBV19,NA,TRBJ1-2,CASSIAGGGALNYGYTF,TGTGCCAGTAGTATCGCTGGTGGCGGAGCACTCAACTATGGCTACACCTTC
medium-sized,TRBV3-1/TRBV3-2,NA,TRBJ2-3,CASSQVAGAADTQYF,TGTGCCAGCAGCCAAGTTGCGGGGGCGGCGGATACGCAGTATTTT
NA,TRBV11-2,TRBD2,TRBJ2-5,CASSTLAGEGQETQYF,TGTGCCAGCAGCACCCTAGCGGGAGAGGGGCAAGAGACCCAGTACTTC
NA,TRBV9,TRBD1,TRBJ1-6,CASSPGQGKNSPLHF,TGTGCCAGCAGCCCAGGACAGGGTAAAAATTCACCCCTCCACTTT